This T cell receptor (delta chain) is drawn from a study of gamma-delta T cells after stem cell transplantation. Trimming at V came to 1 base and at J to 3 bases, leaving 12 bases not matched to a gene. Germline CDR1 reads TSWWSYY; CDR2 reads QGS. The CDR3 is 18 residues long. By its share, this clone is medium-sized. TCRdb reanalysed the RT-PCR reads with CATT. The repertoire holds over 3,000 delta-chain clones, with 1.9% as singletons. V gene TRDV1 combines with J gene TRDJ1; the match to TRDD3 covers 9 bases. The TCR comes from a human donor. It is not recorded whose cells these are; they may come from a transplant donor. The sequenced material came from gamma-delta T cells. CDR3 amino acids: CALGEPSLRGILPDKLIF. The DNA of the CDR3 is TGTGCTCTTGGGGAACCCTCCTTAAGGGGGATACTTCCCGATAAACTCATCTTT.